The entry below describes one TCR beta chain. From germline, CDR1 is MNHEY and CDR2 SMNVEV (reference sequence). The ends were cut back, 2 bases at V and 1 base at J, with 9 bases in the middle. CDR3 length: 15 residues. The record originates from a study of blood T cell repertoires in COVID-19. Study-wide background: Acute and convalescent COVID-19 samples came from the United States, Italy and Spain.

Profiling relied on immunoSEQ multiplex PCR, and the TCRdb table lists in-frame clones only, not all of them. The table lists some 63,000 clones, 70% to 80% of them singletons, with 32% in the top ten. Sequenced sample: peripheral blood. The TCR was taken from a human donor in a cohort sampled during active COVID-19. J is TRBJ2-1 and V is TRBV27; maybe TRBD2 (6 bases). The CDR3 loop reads CASSLTSRSYNEQFF. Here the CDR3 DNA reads TGTGCCAGCAGTTTAACTAGCCGGTCCTACAATGAGCAGTTCTTC.